Sequencing of this T cell receptor (beta chain) was carried out in a study of T cell changes during pregnancy in multiple sclerosis. V dropped 5 bases and J dropped 3 bases, with 19 bases sitting between them. The CDR3 is 16 amino acids. Germline V gene sequence: CDR1 MNHEY, CDR2 SMNVEV (reference sequence). Method: immunoSEQ multiplex PCR; TCRdb's copy keeps in-frame clones and lacks some. This sample has about 100,000 clones, with around 90% found just once. Sequencing was performed on peripheral blood, taken in the third trimester of pregnancy. The clonotype comes from a female donor in good health, enrolled as a control in a pregnancy study. The chain has TRBV27 and TRBJ1-1; TRBD1 might be the D (6 bases). The CDR3: CASSPRDTPSDTEAFF. The DNA of the CDR3 is TGTGCCAGCAGTCCCCGGGACACCCCCTCGGACACTGAAGCTTTCTTT.